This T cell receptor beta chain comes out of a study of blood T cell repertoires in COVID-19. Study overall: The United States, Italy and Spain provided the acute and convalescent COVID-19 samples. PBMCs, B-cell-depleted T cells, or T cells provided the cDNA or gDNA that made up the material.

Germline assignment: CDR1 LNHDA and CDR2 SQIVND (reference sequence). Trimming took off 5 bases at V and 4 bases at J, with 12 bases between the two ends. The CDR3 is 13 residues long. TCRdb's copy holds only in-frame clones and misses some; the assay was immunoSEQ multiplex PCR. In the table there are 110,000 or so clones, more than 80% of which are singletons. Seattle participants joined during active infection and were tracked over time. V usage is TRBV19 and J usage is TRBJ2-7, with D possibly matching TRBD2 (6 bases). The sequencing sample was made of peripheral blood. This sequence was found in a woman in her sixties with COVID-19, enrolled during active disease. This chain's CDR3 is CASSPGLVYEQYF. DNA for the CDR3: TGTGCCAGTAGTCCGGGACTGGTTTACGAGCAGTACTTC. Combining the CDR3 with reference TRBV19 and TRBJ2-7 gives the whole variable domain DGGITQSPKYLFRKEGQNVTLSCEQNLNHDAMYWYRQDPGQGLRLIYYSQIVNDFQKGDIAEGYSVSREKKESFPLTVTSAQKNPTAFYLCASSPGLVYEQYFGPGTRLTVT.